The 28 T cell receptor beta chains listed next were all sequenced from one sample in a study of T cells after yellow fever vaccination. Via MiXCR, TCRdb re-called the 5' RACE reads, giving one row per CDR3 protein. The sample includes roughly 300,000 distinct CDR3 sequences, around 8.1% seen only once; the top ten take about 16%. Source: PBMCs, taken more than 40 days after the first yellow fever vaccination. The receptors shown here come from a man aged 18 to 35 who received the YFV17D yellow fever vaccine.

This clonotype appeared many times. V and J are TRBV25-1 and TRBJ2-1, with D perhaps matching TRBD2 (7 bases). The CDR3 covers 16 residues. The germline V gene has CDR1 MGHDK and CDR2 SYGVNS. The germline V and J ends were trimmed by 4 bases and 4 bases, with 17 bases remaining between them. The CDR3 loop is CASSVRGARIYNEQFF. The CDR3 nucleotides read TGTGCCAGCAGTGTCCGGGGGGCCAGGATATACAATGAGCAGTTCTTC.

This clonotype was observed many times. The V call is TRBV19, the J call TRBJ2-1; 8 bases fit TRBD1. Germline CDR1 reads LNHDA; CDR2 reads SQIVND (reference sequence). J lost 2 bases, V lost 5 bases, and 5 bases had no gene match. The CDR3 loop spans 15 amino acids. Written as DNA, the CDR3 is TGTGCCAGTAGTTGGACAGGGACCACCTACAATGAGCAGTTCTTC. Translated: CASSWTGTTYNEQFF.

V and J are TRBV27 and TRBJ2-5, with 9 nucleotides matching TRBD1. The length of the CDR3 is 16 residues. The ends lost 3 bases at V and 4 bases at J; junction bases unmatched: 9. The germline CDR1 and CDR2 sequences are MNHEY and SMNVEV (reference sequence). The CDR3 region is CASSFSPTGGRETQYF. The CDR3 DNA follows: TGTGCCAGCAGTTTTAGTCCGACAGGGGGAAGAGAGACCCAGTACTTC.

The sample holds a few counts of this clonotype. The V gene is TRBV20-1, the J gene TRBJ2-3; 10 bases agree with TRBD1. Germline-derived CDR1 and CDR2 are DFQATT and SNEGSKA (reference sequence). Trimming cost V 3 bases and J 2 bases; bases outside gene matches: 2. The CDR3 is 14 amino acids. The DNA for the CDR3 is TGCAGTGCTAGGACAGGGGGCGTCACAGATACGCAGTATTTT. Translation: CSARTGGVTDTQYF.

The sample holds a few counts of this clonotype. The chain combines TRBV12-3 or TRBV12-4 with TRBJ1-6; 12 bases match TRBD1. Trimming at V came to 4 bases and at J to 9 bases, leaving 1 base not matched to a gene. The CDR3 spans 14 residues. CDR3 nucleotides: TGTGCCAGCAGTTGGGACAGGGGGCTTTCACCCCTCCACTTT. The encoded protein is CASSWDRGLSPLHF.

This clonotype has only a few counts. The chain joins TRBV5-4 to TRBJ2-2; possibly TRBD1 for D (6 bases). Germline values: CDR1 SGHNT, CDR2 YYREEE (reference sequence). CDR3 length equals 15 residues. V was trimmed by 0 bases and J by 4 bases, leaving 10 bases between them. The CDR3 loop is CASSLDREFTGELFF. Written as DNA, the CDR3 is TGTGCCAGCAGCTTGGACAGGGAATTCACCGGGGAGCTGTTTTTT.

This clonotype was counted only a few times. The chain combines TRBV7-2 with TRBJ2-5, with TRBD2 matching 9 bases. CDR1 and CDR2 from the germline V gene are SGHTA and FQGNSA. The CDR3 extends over 15 amino acids. Germline trimming cut 0 bases from V and 6 bases from J; bases unmatched to any gene: 5. The DNA for the CDR3 is TGTGCCAGCAGCTTAGCTTTGAGCGGGGGGAAGACCCAGTACTTC. Residues: CASSLALSGGKTQYF. The full variable domain, its missing parts supplied by reference TRBV7-2 and TRBJ2-5, is GAGVSQSPSNKVTEKGKDVELRCDPISGHTALYWYRQSLGQGLEFLIYFQGNSAPDKSGLPSDRFSAERTGGSVSTLTIQRTQQEDSAVYLCASSLALSGGKTQYFGPGTRLLVL.

This clonotype was recorded at least ten times. The chain carries TRBV5-1 and TRBJ2-1, with TRBD1 identical over 9 bases. The CDR3 runs 15 residues. Germline V gene lookup returns CDR1 SGHRS and CDR2 YFSETQ. V lost 7 bases and J lost 7; bases outside the gene matches: 12. The CDR3 reads CASGQLGTGRNEQFF. As DNA, the CDR3 is TGCGCCAGCGGTCAACTCGGGACAGGGAGGAATGAGCAGTTCTTC.

This chain uses TRBV19 with TRBJ2-6; TRBD1 agrees at 11 bases. Per germline, CDR1 LNHDA and CDR2 SQIVND (reference sequence). This CDR3 region has 18 residues. With 9 bases clipped from V and 4 bases from J, the junction kept 14 bases outside the gene matches. The CDR3 DNA reads as TGTGCCAGCGCGACCGAGTGGGACAGGGGGTACGGGGCCAACGTCCTGACTTTC. Residues: CASATEWDRGYGANVLTF.

This clonotype has a count of ten or more. The rearrangement uses TRBV7-2 and TRBJ2-3, with D possibly called TRBD1 or TRBD2 (6 bases each). In germline, CDR1 is SGHTA, CDR2 FQGNSA. V was pared by 6 bases and J by 0 bases, with 10 bases between. The CDR3 is 14 residues long. In DNA, the CDR3 is TGTGCCAGCAGTCGGGGGCGCAGCACAGATACGCAGTATTTT. This sequence encodes CASSRGRSTDTQYF.

This rearrangement joins TRBV18 to TRBJ2-5; 8 bases are shared with TRBD2. Germline lookup yields CDR1 KGHSH and CDR2 LQKENI. There are 13 residues in the CDR3. Germline trimming cut 5 bases from V and 4 bases from J; bases unmatched to any gene: 3. Here the CDR3 reads CASSAGGRETQYF. The CDR3 DNA reads as TGTGCCAGCTCAGCGGGGGGCCGAGAGACCCAGTACTTC.

The rearrangement joins TRBV27 to TRBJ1-5; tentative D call: TRBD1 (5 bases). Germline V gene lookup returns CDR1 MNHEY and CDR2 SMNVEV (reference sequence). CDR3 length: 11 residues. The ends were cut back, 8 bases at V and 4 bases at J, with 6 bases in the middle. Here the CDR3 DNA reads TGTGCCAGCGGGGGTAATCAGCCCCAGCATTTT. Protein sequence: CASGGNQPQHF.

The CDR3 protein is CSAGTGFAVGNIQYF. The CDR3 nucleotides read TGCAGTGCGGGGACAGGGTTCGCGGTGGGGAACATTCAGTACTTC. The chain employs TRBV20-1 and TRBJ2-4; 9 bases are a match to TRBD1. Germline assignment: CDR1 DFQATT and CDR2 SNEGSKA (reference sequence). The CDR3 is 15 residues long. V lost 6 bases and J lost 7; bases outside the gene matches: 13.

In this sample, this clonotype turned up many times. The J gene is TRBJ2-5, the V gene TRBV27; TRBD1 is a possible D gene (5 bases). V was trimmed by 0 bases and J by 3 bases, leaving 8 bases between them. The CDR3 has 14 residues. Germline assignment: CDR1 MNHEY and CDR2 SMNVEV (reference sequence). DNA of the CDR3: TGTGCCAGCAGTTTATCCCGCAGGGAAGAGACCCAGTACTTC. It is translated as CASSLSRREETQYF.

This clonotype was detected only a few times. The chain joins TRBV12-3 or TRBV12-4 to TRBJ2-1; TRBD2 agrees at 7 bases. With V trimmed by 5 bases and J by 8 bases, 3 bases remained unmatched. The CDR3 is 12 amino acids. CDR3 nucleotide sequence: TGTGCCAGCAGTATGGGGGGGGATGAGCAGTTCTTC. This translates into CASSMGGDEQFF.

Only a few counts were recorded for this clonotype. The chain recombines TRBV6-1 with TRBJ1-5, with TRBD1 identical over 10 bases. Germline V gene data show CDR1 as MNHNS and CDR2 as SASEGT. The trim removed 7 bases at V and 2 bases at J, leaving 5 bases unmatched. This CDR3 contains 15 residues. CDR3 in amino acids: CASNGQGDGNQPQHF. CDR3 DNA: TGTGCCAGCAACGGACAGGGGGATGGCAATCAGCCCCAGCATTTT.

As DNA, the CDR3 is TGTGCCAGCAGCGTAGACGGGGTTGGGACAGATACGCAGTATTTT. Protein sequence: CASSVDGVGTDTQYF. This chain connects TRBV9 to TRBJ2-3; tentative D call: TRBD2 (5 bases). The CDR3 has 15 residues. The V gene lost 0 bases and the J gene lost 3 bases, with 11 bases spanning the gap. Per the germline V gene, CDR1 is SGDLS and CDR2 is YYNGEE.

The J gene is TRBJ2-1, the V gene TRBV7-6; 14 positions agree with TRBD2. CDR1 and CDR2 (germline): SGHVS, FNYEAQ. The CDR3 extends over 20 amino acids. Trimming at V came to 2 bases and at J to 0 bases, leaving 9 bases not matched to a gene. The CDR3 DNA reads TGTGCCAGCAGCTTATATCCGGGACTAGCGGGGGAAAGCTCCTACAATGAGCAGTTCTTC. Its translation is CASSLYPGLAGESSYNEQFF.

This clonotype was seen at least ten times. V gene TRBV7-7 combines with J gene TRBJ2-2, with TRBD2 identical over 8 bases. Germline CDR1 and CDR2: SSHAT and FNYEAQ (reference sequence). The CDR3 runs to 16 residues. Trimming took 4 bases from V and 0 from J; bases not matched to a gene: 4. CDR3 loop: CASSSRLATNTGELFF. The CDR3 region has the DNA TGTGCCAGCAGCTCTCGACTAGCGACGAACACCGGGGAGCTGTTTTTT.

The chain uses TRBV4-2 and TRBJ1-2; D remains unclear. The CDR3 totals 15 residues. Trimming left V 3 bases short and J 7 bases short, with 18 bases between. CDR1 LGHNA and CDR2 YNFKEQ come from the germline V gene. The CDR3 here is CASSHSTTGLGGYTF. The CDR3 DNA follows: TGTGCCAGCAGCCATTCCACTACCGGACTCGGTGGCTACACCTTC.

This chain connects TRBV19 to TRBJ1-5; D unresolved. Between the trimmed V and J ends, which lost 5 bases and 7 bases, there was a span of 9 bases. This CDR3 spans 12 amino acids. In germline, CDR1 is LNHDA, CDR2 SQIVND (reference sequence). The CDR3 DNA reads as TGTGCCAGTAGTGGAGGATGGCAGCCCCAGCATTTT. Amino acids: CASSGGWQPQHF. Variable domain in full (rest from reference TRBV19 and TRBJ1-5): DGGITQSPKYLFRKEGQNVTLSCEQNLNHDAMYWYRQDPGQGLRLIYYSQIVNDFQKGDIAEGYSVSREKKESFPLTVTSAQKNPTAFYLCASSGGWQPQHFGDGTRLSIL.

This clonotype was seen only a few times. J is TRBJ2-5 and V is TRBV10-3, with TRBD2 matching over 8 bases. This CDR3 has 14 amino acids. J gave up 5 bases and V 2 bases, and 4 bases lay outside the gene matches. The germline V gene has CDR1 ENHRY and CDR2 SYGVKD. CDR3 sequence: CAISEGTRRETQYF. CDR3 nucleotide sequence: TGTGCCATCAGTGAGGGGACTAGAAGGGAGACCCAGTACTTC.

This clonotype was detected a few times. A clone one base away is much larger, so this may be a read error. The chain joins TRBV12-3 or TRBV12-4 to TRBJ2-3; 7 bases fit TRBD2. The junction had 2 bases not matched to a gene; V was cut back by 4 bases and J by 1 base. The CDR3 contains 14 residues. The DNA for the CDR3 is TGTGCCAGCAGTTATACTAGCGGCACAGATACGCAGTATTTT. Protein product: CASSYTSGTDTQYF.

There are a few counts of this clonotype. The chain employs TRBV6-1 and TRBJ1-1; TRBD1 aligns across 7 bases. The V gene's germline CDR1 is MNHNS and CDR2 SASEGT. The CDR3 has 14 residues. V lost 8 bases, J lost 1 base, and 7 bases stayed unmatched. This CDR3 is CASSKGQTNTEAFF. CDR3 nucleotide sequence: TGTGCCAGCTCAAAGGGACAGACGAACACTGAAGCTTTCTTT.

The chain uses TRBV4-3 and TRBJ1-2; TRBD1 is a possible D gene (5 bases). V was shortened by 1 base and J by 3 bases, with 21 bases between the two germline ends. Germline loops: CDR1 LGHNA, CDR2 YSLEER. This CDR3 comprises 18 residues. CDR3 sequence reads: CASSQGERRAQGDYGYTF. DNA for the CDR3: TGCGCCAGCAGCCAAGGAGAGCGGAGGGCCCAGGGTGACTATGGCTACACCTTC.

A word on this clonotype: One junction end disagrees with the germline gene, perhaps due to a read error. The chain joins TRBV10-3 to TRBJ1-2; D is perhaps TRBD1 (5 bases). This CDR3 has 14 residues. Germline assignment: CDR1 ENHRY and CDR2 SYGVKD. CDR3: CAISERGGHYGYTF. As DNA, the CDR3 is TGTGCCATTAGTGAGCGGGGGGGACACTATGGCTACACCTTC.

This clonotype was observed at least ten times. V gene TRBV5-1 combines with J gene TRBJ2-1, with D unresolved. The CDR3 contains 14 residues. The V gene's germline CDR1 is SGHRS and CDR2 YFSETQ. Trimming took off 2 bases at V and 0 bases at J, with 6 bases between the two ends. The DNA of the CDR3 is TGCGCCAGCAGCTTTCCGAGCTCCTACAATGAGCAGTTCTTC. This gives the protein CASSFPSSYNEQFF.

This clonotype showed up many times. The V gene is TRBV28, the J gene TRBJ2-4, with 9 bases that match TRBD1. This CDR3 comprises 14 residues. The germline V gene encodes CDR1 MDHEN and CDR2 SYDVKM. The ends lost 3 bases at V and 7 bases at J; junction bases unmatched: 4. The CDR3 nucleotides are TGTGCCAGCAGTTTCCGGGACAGGGTTAACATTCAGTACTTC. It specifies CASSFRDRVNIQYF.